The rows below give T cell receptor beta chains drawn from one sample of a study of blood T cell repertoires in COVID-19. Only in-frame clones appear in the TCRdb table, and some are missing; sequencing was by immunoSEQ multiplex PCR. The sample carries 100,000 to 150,000 clones, about nine tenths recorded once. Sequencing input: peripheral blood. Receptors originate from a woman aged 70-85 years with COVID-19, enrolled during active disease. Both conserved end residues are part of each CDR3. A D gene is named only where the DNA matches it firmly. Not every row has a clone size; where given, it reads once, few, many or a size class.

NA	TRBJ1-3	NA	TRBV5-6	TGTGCCAGCAGCTTTGGAGGCCAGACCTCTGGAAACACCATATATTTT	CASSFGGQTSGNTIYF
NA	TRBJ2-3	NA	TRBV11-2	TGTGCCAGCAGCCCACGGCCGTCTAGCGCAGATACGCAGTATTTT	CASSPRPSSADTQYF
NA	TRBJ1-1	NA	TRBV7-9	TGTGCCAGCAGCTTAAGAACGGCGGCGAACACTGAAGCTTTCTTT	CASSLRTAANTEAFF
NA	TRBJ1-4	NA	TRBV30	TGTGCCTGGAGTGTAACCAGTAATGAAAAACTGTTTTTT	CAWSVTSNEKLFF
NA	TRBJ1-2	TRBD1	TRBV7-2	TGTGCCAGCAGCTTCACCGCGACAGGGGCCTATGGCTACACCTTC	CASSFTATGAYGYTF
NA	TRBJ2-7	TRBD1	TRBV5-1	TGCGCCAGCAGCCCGGTAGGACAGGGGATAAACGAGCAGTACTTC	CASSPVGQGINEQYF
NA	TRBJ2-3	NA	TRBV11-2	TGTGCCAGCAGCTTCGAGGAGCCTAGCACAGATACGCAGTATTTT	CASSFEEPSTDTQYF
NA	TRBJ2-7	NA	TRBV2	TGTGCCAGCAGTGAGGGCAGACTACACGAGCAGTACTTC	CASSEGRLHEQYF
once	TRBJ2-1	TRBD1	TRBV19	TGTGCCAGTAGTACCGGGACAGGGTTTGGTGAGCAGTTCTTC	CASSTGTGFGEQFF
NA	TRBJ1-2	TRBD1	TRBV27	TGTGCCAGCAGTGAAGCAACAGGGGTTAGGAATGGCTACACCTTC	CASSEATGVRNGYTF
NA	TRBJ2-7	NA	TRBV18	TGTGCCAGCTCACCACCGGTGCACAGGTTTATGGACGAGCAGTACTTC	CASSPPVHRFMDEQYF
few	TRBJ2-1	TRBD2	TRBV20-1	TGCAGTGCTAGTCCCCCCGGGGGGACCCTATACAATGAGCAGTTCTTC	CSASPPGGTLYNEQFF
NA	TRBJ2-7	TRBD1	TRBV28	TGTGCCAGCAGTAGGACAGGGGGGTCCTACGAGCAGTACTTC	CASSRTGGSYEQYF
NA	TRBJ2-7	TRBD1	TRBV7-2	TGTGCCAGCAGCGTTACAGGGGGCCAATCCTACGAGCAGTACTTC	CASSVTGGQSYEQYF
NA	TRBJ1-6	TRBD1	TRBV2	TGTGCCAGCAGTGAAGCGGGGACAGCCTCCTATAATTCACCCCTCCACTTT	CASSEAGTASYNSPLHF
NA	TRBJ2-5	NA	TRBV4-1	TGCGCCAGCAGCCAAGATACCAGCGGAAAAGAGACCCAGTACTTC	CASSQDTSGKETQYF
NA	TRBJ1-2	TRBD1	TRBV6-5	TGTGCCAGCAGTCCTGGACAGGGGGCTAACTATGGCTACACCTTC	CASSPGQGANYGYTF
NA	TRBJ1-6	TRBD1	TRBV19	TGTGCCAGTAGAGACAGGGCTTTTGATTCACCCCTCCACTTT	CASRDRAFDSPLHF
NA	TRBJ1-4	TRBD1	TRBV4-2	TGTGCCAGCAGCAGAACTCGTTCAGGGGGCACTGAAAAACTGTTTTTT	CASSRTRSGGTEKLFF
NA	TRBJ1-2	NA	TRBV5-5	TGTGCCAGCAGCGTACCAGGTGTCTATGGCTACACCTTC	CASSVPGVYGYTF
once	TRBJ2-3	NA	TRBV28	TGTGCCAGCAGTCTACAGGGTTTGGCGCAGTATTTT	CASSLQGLAQYF
NA	TRBJ1-1	TRBD1	TRBV29-1	TGCAGTGGAGCGACAGGGCCAAACACTGAAGCTTTCTTT	CSGATGPNTEAFF
NA	TRBJ2-5	NA	TRBV19	TGTGCCAGTAGTATGGGTTTTGGACTAAGCGGGCAAGAGACCCAGTACTTC	CASSMGFGLSGQETQYF
NA	TRBJ1-1	NA	TRBV15	TGTGCCACCAGTTCTTGGGCGGGTAATGAAGCTTTCTTT	CATSSWAGNEAFF
NA	TRBJ2-7	NA	TRBV5-6	TGTGCCAGCAGCCCATTACCTTCCCGGTTGGACGAGCAGTACTTC	CASSPLPSRLDEQYF
NA	TRBJ2-1	NA	TRBV18	TGTGCCAGCTCACCACCCAATCAGGGTCAGAATGAGCAGTTCTTC	CASSPPNQGQNEQFF
NA	TRBJ1-2	TRBD1	TRBV28	TGTGCCAGCAGCCCTGGACAGGGGAGAGCTAACTATGGCTACACCTTC	CASSPGQGRANYGYTF
NA	TRBJ2-7	TRBD1	TRBV5-1	TGCGCCAGCAGACCACCGGGACAGGGCCCCGAGCAGTACTTC	CASRPPGQGPEQYF
NA	TRBJ1-1	TRBD1	TRBV7-3	TGTGCCAGCAGCTTAACATCGGACAGGGGAAACACTGAAGCTTTCTTT	CASSLTSDRGNTEAFF
NA	TRBJ2-3	NA	TRBV7-9	TGTGCCAGCAGCCAGGGGGGACGGACACTGAGGAGCACAGATACGCAGTATTTT	CASSQGGRTLRSTDTQYF
NA	TRBJ2-7	TRBD2	TRBV12-3/TRBV12-4	TGTGCCAGCAGTAAAGGGACTACCTACGAGCAGTACTTC	CASSKGTTYEQYF
NA	TRBJ2-1	NA	TRBV28	TGTGCCAGCAGACAGCCAGGGTCTTTTAATGAGCAGTTCTTC	CASRQPGSFNEQFF
NA	TRBJ2-7	NA	TRBV6-1	TGTGCCAGCAGTGATAAGGTAACAGGGAGCCCACAGCAGTACTTC	CASSDKVTGSPQQYF
NA	TRBJ1-1	NA	TRBV28	TGTGCCAGCCCCGGCGGCCGGAACACTGAAGCTTTCTTT	CASPGGRNTEAFF
NA	TRBJ2-2	NA	TRBV7-2	TGTGCCAGCAGCTCGGACACCAGAAACACCGGGGAGCTGTTTTTT	CASSSDTRNTGELFF
few	TRBJ2-1	NA	TRBV18	TGTGCCAGCTCACGAGACAGAGAATACAATGAGCAGTTCTTC	CASSRDREYNEQFF
NA	TRBJ2-1	NA	TRBV18	TGTGCCAGCTCACCTGTCCGCGGGGCGGGATCATACAATGAGCAGTTCTTC	CASSPVRGAGSYNEQFF
NA	TRBJ1-1	NA	TRBV30	TGTGCCTGGAGTCCCCTCACTGAAGCTTTCTTT	CAWSPLTEAFF
NA	TRBJ2-5	TRBD2	TRBV28	TGTGCCAGCAGTTGGCTAGCGGGGGGGCATCCCCAAGAGACCCAGTACTTC	CASSWLAGGHPQETQYF
NA	TRBJ1-1	TRBD1	TRBV7-9	TGTGCCAGCAGCCAGGGGGCAGTGGACACTGAAGCTTTCTTT	CASSQGAVDTEAFF
NA	TRBJ1-6	NA	TRBV5-1	TGCGCCAGCCGAGAGGGTAGCTCCTATAATTCACCCCTCCACTTT	CASREGSSYNSPLHF
NA	TRBJ2-7	TRBD1	TRBV18	TGTGCCAGCTCACCGGAAGCGGACAGGGGGCGGGAGTACTTC	CASSPEADRGREYF
NA	TRBJ1-4	NA	TRBV2	TGTGCCAGCAGTCCCGGAAACAGGGTAGTGACTGGGGAAAAACTGTTTTTT	CASSPGNRVVTGEKLFF
NA	TRBJ1-1	NA	TRBV5-1	TGCGCCAGCAGCCTCTCGGGGGGTTATACTGAAGCTTTCTTT	CASSLSGGYTEAFF
once	TRBJ2-1	TRBD2	TRBV5-1	TGCGCCAGCAGCTTGGGCGAGGGGCTAGCGGGGGTGAGCAATGAGCAGTTCTTC	CASSLGEGLAGVSNEQFF
NA	TRBJ1-4	TRBD1	TRBV6-5	TGTGCCAGCTTGGGACAGGGTAATGAAAAACTGTTTTTT	CASLGQGNEKLFF
NA	TRBJ1-5	NA	TRBV5-1	TGCGCCAGCAGCTTGATTCCAGGGGCTGATCAGCCCCAGCATTTT	CASSLIPGADQPQHF
NA	TRBJ2-2	NA	TRBV19	TGTGCCAGTAGTATAGAGCGGAACACCGGGGAGCTGTTTTTT	CASSIERNTGELFF
few	TRBJ1-1	NA	TRBV6-5	TGTGCCGGATCCGGGGGTGGCGGCACTGAAGCTTTCTTT	CAGSGGGGTEAFF
NA	TRBJ2-3	TRBD2	TRBV5-1	TGCGCCAGCAGCTTGCAGGCTAGCGGGGCCCCAGATACGCAGTATTTT	CASSLQASGAPDTQYF
few	TRBJ1-1	TRBD1	TRBV2	TGTGCCAGCAGAGCCCGGACAGGGGGGGACACTGAAGCTTTCTTT	CASRARTGGDTEAFF
NA	TRBJ1-1	TRBD1	TRBV7-6	TGTGCCAGCAGCTCCAGGGGGTCTGAAGCTTTCTTT	CASSSRGSEAFF
NA	TRBJ1-1	NA	TRBV28	TGTGCCAGCAGTTTATTGACCCAGGGTGAGAACACTGAAGCTTTCTTT	CASSLLTQGENTEAFF
NA	TRBJ2-4	TRBD2	TRBV5-1	TGCGCCAGCAGCCTCAGCGGGGGCTTCAACATTCAGTACTTC	CASSLSGGFNIQYF
NA	TRBJ2-2	TRBD1	TRBV6-5	TGTGCCAGCAGTTACGGGGACAGGGTCACCGGGGAGCTGTTTTTT	CASSYGDRVTGELFF
NA	TRBJ2-7	NA	TRBV4-1	TGCGCCAGCAGCCAAGATACGGGACTTGGGAGCTCCTACGAGCAGTACTTC	CASSQDTGLGSSYEQYF
NA	TRBJ1-1	NA	TRBV27	TGTGCCAGCAGTTTAAGTGGGCCGAACACTGAAGCTTTCTTT	CASSLSGPNTEAFF
NA	TRBJ2-7	NA	TRBV14	TGTGCCAGCAGCCAAGTTCAGGGGCGCATCAGCTACGAGCAGTACTTC	CASSQVQGRISYEQYF
NA	TRBJ1-2	NA	TRBV9	TGTGCCAGCAGGCGGGACTATGGCTACACCTTC	CASRRDYGYTF
NA	TRBJ2-5	TRBD2	TRBV7-2	TGTGCCAGCAGCTTAGAGCGGGGGGGCCCCCAGTACTTC	CASSLERGGPQYF